A single sample is the source of the 26 T cell receptor beta chains below, sequenced in a study of shared clonotypes between healthy human individuals. Libraries were prepared by immunoSEQ multiplex PCR; TCRdb keeps only in-frame clonotypes and omits some of them. Of 450,000 to 500,000 clones in the sample, approximately 79% are singletons; the top ten hold approximately 12%. Specimen: PBMCs. Every receptor here comes from a woman in her thirties or forties in good health. Some clones in this sample may be carry-over from other donors' samples.

This clone was counted ten times or more. The sample holds other DNA sequences that translate to the same CDR3. The J gene is TRBJ1-5, the V gene TRBV7-2; a weak D match, TRBD1 (6 bases). Germline V gene data show CDR1 as SGHTA and CDR2 as FQGNSA. The CDR3 covers 15 residues. Trimming took 7 bases from V and 6 from J, leaving 19 bases between them. The CDR3 sequence is CASTMGGASGQPQHF. As DNA, the CDR3 is TGTGCCAGCACAATGGGGGGGGCGTCAGGTCAGCCCCAGCATTTT.

This rearrangement joins TRBV5-8 to TRBJ1-2; possible D gene TRBD1, 5 bases. CDR3 length equals 15 residues. Germline V gives CDR1 SGHTS, CDR2 YDEGEE. The germline V and J ends were trimmed by 0 bases and 8 bases, with 17 bases remaining between them. This CDR3 is CASSLEGTQEQGYTF. As DNA, the CDR3 is TGTGCCAGCAGCTTGGAGGGGACGCAGGAGCAGGGCTACACCTTC. Full variable domain (missing parts from reference TRBV5-8 and TRBJ1-2): EAGVTQSPTHLIKTRGQQATLRCSPISGHTSVYWYQQALGLGLQFLLWYDEGEERNRGNFPPRFSGRQFPNYSSELNVNALELEDSALYLCASSLEGTQEQGYTFGSGTRLTVV.

The V call is TRBV7-9, the J call TRBJ2-2; TRBD2 agrees at 7 bases. Per germline, CDR1 SEHNR and CDR2 FQNEAQ (reference sequence). V lost 1 base to trimming and J lost 5 bases; unmatched junction nucleotides: 7. This CDR3 contains 16 residues. The CDR3 protein is CASSLVERDRTGELFF. The CDR3 nucleotides read TGTGCCAGCAGCTTAGTTGAGCGGGATCGTACCGGGGAGCTGTTTTTT.

This clone turned up a few times. The chain recombines TRBV7-3 with TRBJ2-2, with D maybe TRBD2 (5 bases). Germline loops: CDR1 SGHTA, CDR2 FQGTGA. This CDR3 is built from 16 residues. V lost 0 bases, J lost 5 bases, and 13 bases lay in between. Here the CDR3 reads CASSLTTTPGTGELFF. CDR3 coding DNA: TGTGCCAGCAGCTTAACGACTACCCCGGGGACCGGGGAGCTGTTTTTT. The full variable domain, its missing parts supplied by reference TRBV7-3 and TRBJ2-2, is GAGVSQTPSNKVTEKGKYVELRCDPISGHTALYWYRQSLGQGPEFLIYFQGTGAADDSGLPNDRFFAVRPEGSVSTLKIQRTERGDSAVYLCASSLTTTPGTGELFFGEGSRLTVL.

This clone has only one observation. The chain employs TRBV9 and TRBJ2-7; 7 nucleotides align to TRBD1. The germline V gene encodes CDR1 SGDLS and CDR2 YYNGEE. V gave up 3 bases and J gave up 5 bases; unmatched junction bases: 8. The CDR3 extends over 14 amino acids. The CDR3 reads CASSANGQDDEQYF. CDR3 DNA: TGTGCCAGCAGCGCAAACGGACAGGACGACGAGCAGTACTTC.

The rearrangement joins TRBV2 to TRBJ2-7, with D unresolved. Germline-derived CDR1 and CDR2 are SNHLY and FYNNEI. V gave up 8 bases and J gave up 0 bases, with 11 bases separating them. CDR3 length: 13 amino acids. The CDR3 bases are TGTGCCAGCCGGCTACCGTCCTCCTACGAGCAGTACTTC. This encodes CASRLPSSYEQYF.

This clone was recorded only once. The chain joins TRBV4-1 to TRBJ1-4, with D possibly matching TRBD1 (5 bases). CDR3 size: 16 residues. Trimming cost V 0 bases and J 7 bases, with 15 bases left between them. Germline CDR1 reads MGHRA; CDR2 reads YSYEKL. The CDR3 nucleotides are TGCGCCAGCAGCCAAGATGCGGTTGCAGGGAGTGAAAAACTGTTTTTT. Translation gives CASSQDAVAGSEKLFF.

The chain joins TRBV28 to TRBJ1-2, with TRBD1 matching 8 bases. J lost 3 bases, V lost 0 bases, and 9 bases had no gene match. Germline-derived CDR1 and CDR2 are MDHEN and SYDVKM. There are 17 residues in the CDR3. The CDR3 bases are TGTGCCAGCAGTTTATGGGGCAGGGGGCGAGAAGACTATGGCTACACCTTC. Protein product: CASSLWGRGREDYGYTF.

V and J are TRBV9 and TRBJ2-7, with 7 bases identical to TRBD1. The V and J ends lost 3 bases and 4 bases, in that order; junction bases with no gene match: 10. This CDR3 contains 15 residues. Germline V lookup: CDR1 SGDLS, CDR2 YYNGEE. The CDR3 here is CASSATTGFSYEQYF. CDR3 DNA sequence: TGTGCCAGCAGCGCGACGACAGGGTTTAGTTACGAGCAGTACTTC.

J is TRBJ2-3 and V is TRBV10-2, with a weak D call TRBD2 (5 bases). V shed 8 bases and J shed 0 bases, with 12 bases lying between them. This CDR3 is built from 14 residues. The germline CDR1 and CDR2 sequences are WSHSY and SAAADI. The CDR3, as DNA: TGCGCCAGCGCCCCGACGGGGAGCACAGATACGCAGTATTTT. Protein product: CASAPTGSTDTQYF.

V gene TRBV4-2 combines with J gene TRBJ2-7; weak D call: TRBD1 (5 bases). Trimming stripped 0 bases from V and 0 bases from J, with 18 bases between. Germline V CDR1 and CDR2: LGHNA, YNFKEQ. This CDR3 has 18 residues. CDR3 sequence (DNA): TGTGCCAGCAGCCAAGAACAGGATGCAGGTAAAAGCTCCTACGAGCAGTACTTC. Its translation is CASSQEQDAGKSSYEQYF.

The sample holds a few counts of this clone. This chain joins TRBV9 and TRBJ2-7; D gene ambiguous. The ends were cut back, 4 bases at V and 0 bases at J, with 14 bases in the middle. The CDR3 loop spans 15 amino acids. Looked up from germline, CDR1 is SGDLS and CDR2 is YYNGEE. DNA of the CDR3: TGTGCCAGCAGCCCAAACACCCTAAGCTCCTACGAGCAGTACTTC. Protein: CASSPNTLSSYEQYF.

This rearrangement joins TRBV19 to TRBJ2-1, with 8 bases lining up with TRBD2. The CDR3 has 15 residues. V lost 7 bases, J lost 0 bases, and 5 bases stayed unmatched. Germline CDR1 and CDR2: LNHDA and SQIVND (reference sequence). This CDR3 is CASMVAGPSYNEQFF. In DNA form, the CDR3 reads TGTGCCAGTATGGTAGCGGGACCCTCCTACAATGAGCAGTTCTTC. Drawing the rest from reference TRBV19 and TRBJ2-1, the complete variable domain is DGGITQSPKYLFRKEGQNVTLSCEQNLNHDAMYWYRQDPGQGLRLIYYSQIVNDFQKGDIAEGYSVSREKKESFPLTVTSAQKNPTAFYLCASMVAGPSYNEQFFGPGTRLTVL.

This clone was detected only a few times. The chain couples TRBV19 to TRBJ1-2; 7 bases agree with TRBD1. The CDR3 consists of 11 residues. V trimming: 10 bases; J trimming: 8 bases; junction bases outside the gene matches: 7. Germline CDR1 is LNHDA and CDR2 is SQIVND (reference sequence). The CDR3, as DNA: TGTGCCACCCAGGGGGTTTACGGCTACACCTTC. It translates to CATQGVYGYTF.

This clone occurred a few times. The chain has TRBV2 and TRBJ2-3; 7 nucleotides match TRBD2. Germline CDR1 reads SNHLY; CDR2 reads FYNNEI. J was trimmed by 2 bases and V by 8 bases; bases with no gene match: 4. CDR3 length: 13 amino acids. This chain's CDR3 is CASGREATDTQYF. The DNA for the CDR3 is TGTGCCAGCGGACGGGAGGCCACAGATACGCAGTATTTT.

The chain joins TRBV2 to TRBJ2-1, with a weak D call TRBD2 (6 bases). Trimming took off 7 bases at V and 7 bases at J, with 8 bases between the two ends. This CDR3 comprises 11 residues. Looked up from germline, CDR1 is SNHLY and CDR2 is FYNNEI. Here the CDR3 DNA reads TGTGCCAGCATGGGGGGAAATGAGCAGTTCTTC. Translation: CASMGGNEQFF. The entire variable domain, with the rest obtained from reference TRBV2 and TRBJ2-1, is as follows: EPEVTQTPSHQVTQMGQEVILRCVPISNHLYFYWYRQILGQKVEFLVSFYNNEISEKSEIFDDQFSVERPDGSNFTLKIRSTKLEDSAMYFCASMGGNEQFFGPGTRLTVL.

V usage is TRBV5-4 and J usage is TRBJ2-3, with D unclear. This CDR3 has 11 residues. V was trimmed by 4 bases and J by 4 bases, leaving 4 bases between them. The germline V gene has CDR1 SGHNT and CDR2 YYREEE (reference sequence). The CDR3 reads CASSLSDTQYF. For the CDR3, the DNA is TGTGCCAGCAGCCTGTCAGATACGCAGTATTTT. Filled out from reference TRBV5-4 and TRBJ2-3, the complete variable domain reads ETGVTQSPTHLIKTRGQQVTLRCSSQSGHNTVSWYQQALGQGPQFIFQYYREEENGRGNFPPRFSGLQFPNYSSELNVNALELDDSALYLCASSLSDTQYFGPGTRLTVL.

The genes are TRBV4-2 and TRBJ1-1; TRBD1 is a possible D gene (5 bases). This CDR3 has 15 residues. Germline CDR1 and CDR2: LGHNA and YNFKEQ. V shed 3 bases and J shed 5 bases, with 16 bases lying between them. The CDR3 DNA reads as TGTGCCAGCAGCCATTCGACGGGGCCAGGGACTGAAGCTTTCTTT. Encoded protein: CASSHSTGPGTEAFF.

The rearrangement uses TRBV29-1 and TRBJ1-1; D is unclear. V lost 7 bases and J lost 2, with 8 bases in between. The V gene's germline CDR1 is SQVTM and CDR2 ANQGSEA. This CDR3 is built from 11 residues. CDR3 loop: CSGVDNTEAFF. CDR3 DNA: TGCAGCGGTGTAGACAACACTGAAGCTTTCTTT.

This chain links TRBV19 with TRBJ2-1; the D gene is possibly TRBD2 (7 bases). The CDR3 is 17 amino acids. Germline CDR1 reads LNHDA; CDR2 reads SQIVND (reference sequence). Trimming stripped 2 bases from V and 0 bases from J, with 14 bases between. The CDR3 spells CASSIRGASSSYNEQFF. CDR3 nucleotide sequence: TGTGCCAGTAGTATACGGGGGGCGAGCAGCTCCTACAATGAGCAGTTCTTC.

The chain couples TRBV7-9 to TRBJ2-4, with D possibly called TRBD1 or TRBD2 (5 bases each). CDR3 size: 14 residues. Trimming shortened V by 1 base and J by 7 bases, and 11 bases separated the two germline ends. CDR1 is SEHNR and CDR2 is FQNEAQ in the germline V gene (reference sequence). CDR3 amino acids: CASSLDGDGNIQYF. The CDR3 DNA reads TGTGCCAGCAGCTTAGACGGGGACGGGAACATTCAGTACTTC.

This clone has more than one count but fewer than ten. J is TRBJ2-3 and V is TRBV7-3; D might be TRBD1 or TRBD2, each matching 6 bases. Germline V gene sequence: CDR1 SGHTA, CDR2 FQGTGA. The CDR3 has 14 residues. With 5 bases removed from V and 3 bases from J, the gap between germline ends came to 12 bases. Here the CDR3 reads CASSGPGATDTQYF. In DNA form, the CDR3 reads TGTGCCAGCAGCGGCCCGGGGGCAACAGATACGCAGTATTTT.

The chain links TRBV4-2 to TRBJ2-7; 9 bases agree with TRBD2. The germline CDR1 and CDR2 sequences are LGHNA and YNFKEQ. The J segment lost 0 bases and the V segment lost 0 bases, leaving 9 bases of the junction unmatched. The CDR3 sequence is 18 residues long. CDR3 bases: TGTGCCAGCAGCCAAGAGATGGGGGTAGCGGGAGTCTCCTACGAGCAGTACTTC. Its translation: CASSQEMGVAGVSYEQYF.

This clone has a single count. V gene TRBV21-1 combines with J gene TRBJ2-1; TRBD2 reflects the table's D call only, with no check against the DNA. TRBV21-1 is described as a pseudogene. The CDR3 sequence is 16 residues long. The DNA of the CDR3 is TGTGCCAGCAGCATACCTAGGTTGGGACTAGCGAATGAGCAGTTCTTC. It codes for CASSIPRLGLANEQFF.

This chain uses TRBV5-4 with TRBJ2-1; weak D call: TRBD2 (6 bases). Trimming left V 1 base short and J 0 bases short, with 11 bases between. The germline V gene has CDR1 SGHNT and CDR2 YYREEE (reference sequence). This CDR3 is 16 amino acids long. The CDR3 spells CASSLYGGSSYNEQFF. The CDR3 DNA follows: TGTGCCAGCAGCTTGTATGGAGGGAGCTCCTACAATGAGCAGTTCTTC.

This clone was seen only a few times. The chain is built from TRBV28 and TRBJ2-7, with 7 bases aligning to TRBD2. CDR1 MDHEN and CDR2 SYDVKM come from the germline V gene. J gave up 2 bases and V 6 bases, and 4 bases lay outside the gene matches. The CDR3 totals 13 residues. The CDR3 spells CASSASGTYEQYF. The CDR3 bases are TGTGCCAGCAGCGCTAGCGGAACCTACGAGCAGTACTTC. The full variable domain, its missing parts supplied by reference TRBV28 and TRBJ2-7, is DVKVTQSSRYLVKRTGEKVFLECVQDMDHENMFWYRQDPGLGLRLIYFSYDVKMKEKGDIPEGYSVSREKKERFSLILESASTNQTSMYLCASSASGTYEQYFGPGTRLTVT.